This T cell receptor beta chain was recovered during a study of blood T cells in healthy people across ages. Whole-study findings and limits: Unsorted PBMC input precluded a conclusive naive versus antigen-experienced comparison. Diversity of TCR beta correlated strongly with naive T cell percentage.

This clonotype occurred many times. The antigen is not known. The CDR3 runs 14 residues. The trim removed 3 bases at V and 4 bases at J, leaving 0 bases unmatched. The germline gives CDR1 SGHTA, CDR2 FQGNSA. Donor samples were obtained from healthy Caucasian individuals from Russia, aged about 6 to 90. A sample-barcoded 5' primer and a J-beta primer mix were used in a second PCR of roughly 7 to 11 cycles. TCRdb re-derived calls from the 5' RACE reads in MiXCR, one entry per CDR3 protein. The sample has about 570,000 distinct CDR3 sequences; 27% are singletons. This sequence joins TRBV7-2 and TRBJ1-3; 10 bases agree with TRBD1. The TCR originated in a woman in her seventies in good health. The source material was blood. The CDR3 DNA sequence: TGTGCCAGCAGCTTGGGACAGGGGGGAAACACCATATATTTT. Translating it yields CASSLGQGGNTIYF.